This T cell receptor (beta chain) was obtained from a study of blood T cell repertoires in COVID-19. Study context: The cDNA or gDNA used as material had been derived from T cells, B-cell-depleted T cells, or PBMCs.

Per the original data handling: By means of reference gene primer amplification, nucleated cell counts were estimated. Some clones are missing from TCRdb's copy, which holds only in-frame ones; the method was immunoSEQ multiplex PCR. V, J and clone size are taken as reported in that table, and D and trimming were inferred from the DNA itself. The sample has 300,000 to 450,000 clones; around nine tenths are singletons. This study enrolled people aged about 18 to 100 from around 26 US geographic areas. Donors were grouped by their self-reported clinical history. Germline assignment: CDR1 SEHNR and CDR2 FQNEAQ (reference sequence). V was pared by 0 bases and J by 7 bases, with 5 bases of the junction left unmatched. The CDR3 consists of 15 residues.

The receptor was isolated from a woman under 40 who had been exposed to COVID-19. Sequencing was done on a sample of PBMCs or T cells enriched from blood (not recorded which). The J gene is TRBJ2-4, the V gene TRBV7-9; TRBD2 aligns across 8 bases. CDR3 loop: CASSLAGASGNIQYF. CDR3 in DNA: TGTGCCAGCAGCTTAGCGGGAGCTAGCGGGAACATTCAGTACTTC.